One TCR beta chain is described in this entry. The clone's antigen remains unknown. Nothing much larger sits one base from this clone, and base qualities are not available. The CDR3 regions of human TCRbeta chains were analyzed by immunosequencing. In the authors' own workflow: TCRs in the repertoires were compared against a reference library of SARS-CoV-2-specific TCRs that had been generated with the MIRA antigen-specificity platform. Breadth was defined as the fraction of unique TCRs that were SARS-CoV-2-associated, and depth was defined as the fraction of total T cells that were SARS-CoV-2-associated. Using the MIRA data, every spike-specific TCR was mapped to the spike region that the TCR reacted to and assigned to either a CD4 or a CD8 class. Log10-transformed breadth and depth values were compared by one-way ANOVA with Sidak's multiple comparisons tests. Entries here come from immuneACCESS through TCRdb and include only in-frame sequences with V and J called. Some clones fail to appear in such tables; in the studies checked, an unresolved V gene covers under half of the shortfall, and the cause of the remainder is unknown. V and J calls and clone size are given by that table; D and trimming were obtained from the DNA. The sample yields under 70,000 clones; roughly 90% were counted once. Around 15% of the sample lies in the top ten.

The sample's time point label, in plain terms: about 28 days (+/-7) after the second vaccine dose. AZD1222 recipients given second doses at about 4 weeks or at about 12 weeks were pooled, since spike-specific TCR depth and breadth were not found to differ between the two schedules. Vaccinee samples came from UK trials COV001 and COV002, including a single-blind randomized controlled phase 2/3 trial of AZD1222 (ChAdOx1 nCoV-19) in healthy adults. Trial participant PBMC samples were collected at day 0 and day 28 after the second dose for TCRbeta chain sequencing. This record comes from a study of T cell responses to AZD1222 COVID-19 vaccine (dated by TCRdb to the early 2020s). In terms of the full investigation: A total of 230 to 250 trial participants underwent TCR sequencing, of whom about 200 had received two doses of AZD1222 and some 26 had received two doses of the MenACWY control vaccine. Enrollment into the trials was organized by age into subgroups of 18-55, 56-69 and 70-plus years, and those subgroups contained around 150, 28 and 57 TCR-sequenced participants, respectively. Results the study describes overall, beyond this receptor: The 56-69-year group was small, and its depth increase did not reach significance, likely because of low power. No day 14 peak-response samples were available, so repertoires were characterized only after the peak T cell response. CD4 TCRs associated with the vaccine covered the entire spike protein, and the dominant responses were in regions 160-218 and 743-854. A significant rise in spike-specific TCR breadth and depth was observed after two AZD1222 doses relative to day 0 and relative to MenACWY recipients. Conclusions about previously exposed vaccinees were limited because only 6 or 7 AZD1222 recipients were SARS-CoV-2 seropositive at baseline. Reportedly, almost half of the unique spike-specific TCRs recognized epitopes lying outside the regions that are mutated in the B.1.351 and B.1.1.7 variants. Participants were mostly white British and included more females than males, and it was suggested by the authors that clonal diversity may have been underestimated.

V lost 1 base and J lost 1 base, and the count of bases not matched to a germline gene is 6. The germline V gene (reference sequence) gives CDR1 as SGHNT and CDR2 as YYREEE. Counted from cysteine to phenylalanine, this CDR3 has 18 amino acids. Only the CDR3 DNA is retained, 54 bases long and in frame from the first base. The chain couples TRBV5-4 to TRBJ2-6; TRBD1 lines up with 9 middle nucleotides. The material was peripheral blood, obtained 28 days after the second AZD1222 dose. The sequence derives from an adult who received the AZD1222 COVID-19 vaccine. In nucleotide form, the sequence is TGTGCCAGCAGCTTGCGTACAGGGGGCGCGTCTGGGGCCAACGTCCTGACTTTC. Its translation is CASSLRTGGASGANVLTF.